This is a list of T cell receptor beta chains from one sample in a study of cytomegalovirus exposure and HLA in healthy donors. Profiled with immunoSEQ multiplex PCR; TCRdb holds only in-frame clones, not every one. The data show 200,000 to 300,000 clones, around 85% seen once. The sample consisted of PBMCs. The origin of the receptors is a woman aged 30 to 39 in good health and CMV-seropositive. Both conserved end residues are part of each CDR3. D genes are given only for firm matches. Size is omitted from some rows. Given values are once, few, many or a class for expanded clones.

TGTGCCAGCAGCAGCCGGACAGGGAGCAATCAGCCCCAGCATTTT	CASSSRTGSNQPQHF	TRBV7-8	TRBD1	TRBJ1-5	-
TGTGCCTGGAGCCGAGACAGGGGGCTCGAGCAGTACTTC	CAWSRDRGLEQYF	TRBV30	TRBD1	TRBJ2-7	-
TGTGCCAGCAGCGTCAGGGCGGGGTATGGCTACACCTTC	CASSVRAGYGYTF	TRBV7-8	-	TRBJ1-2	-
TGTGCCAGCAAGGTTGGGCCAGTCTCTGGAAACACCATATATTTT	CASKVGPVSGNTIYF	TRBV6-1	-	TRBJ1-3	-
TGCAGCGTCTACATTTTAGCGGGAGACTACAATGAGCAGTTCTTC	CSVYILAGDYNEQFF	TRBV29-1	TRBD2	TRBJ2-1	-
TGTGCCAGCAGTTTGGGGGGGAACTATGGCTACACCTTC	CASSLGGNYGYTF	TRBV28	-	TRBJ1-2	-
TGTGCCAGCAGCTTAGCGCTAGCGGGAGGGTCCTACAATGAGCAGTTCTTC	CASSLALAGGSYNEQFF	TRBV11-2	TRBD2	TRBJ2-1	-
TGTGCTAGTGGTTTGGGACTAGCGCCTTGGAATGAGCAGTTCTTC	CASGLGLAPWNEQFF	TRBV12-5	TRBD2	TRBJ2-1	-
TGTGCCAGCAGCAAACCCCCGGGACTAGCGGGAGGCGAGCAGTACTTC	CASSKPPGLAGGEQYF	TRBV28	TRBD2	TRBJ2-7	-
TGTGCCAGCAGCCAGGCCCCTAGCGGGAGTAGCCTCGAGCAGTACTTC	CASSQAPSGSSLEQYF	TRBV4-2	TRBD2	TRBJ2-7	-
TGCGCCAGCAGCCAAGCCGGGGGAGACACTGAAGCTTTCTTT	CASSQAGGDTEAFF	TRBV4-1	-	TRBJ1-1	-
TGTGCCAGCAGCCCCCGACAGGGCTCCTACAATGAGCAGTTCTTC	CASSPRQGSYNEQFF	TRBV5-4	TRBD1	TRBJ2-1	-
TGTGCCAGTAGTATAGCCCCAGGACAGGGTTTGACTGAAGCTTTCTTT	CASSIAPGQGLTEAFF	TRBV19	TRBD1	TRBJ1-1	-
TGTGCCAGCAGCTCCCCATACGGGAGGAGCTCCTACGAGCAGTACTTC	CASSSPYGRSSYEQYF	TRBV5-6	TRBD2	TRBJ2-7	-
TGTGCCAGTAGTACCGACGGGACTACTCTTGAGCAGTACTTC	CASSTDGTTLEQYF	TRBV19	TRBD2	TRBJ2-7	few
TGTGCCAGCACTAGGACTCCGGGAGAGACCCAGTACTTC	CASTRTPGETQYF	TRBV7-3	-	TRBJ2-5	-
TGTGCCAGCAGCTTAGCACGGACAGGGGGCGAAAAACTGTTTTTT	CASSLARTGGEKLFF	TRBV7-9	TRBD1	TRBJ1-4	-
TGTGCCAGCAGCGGTAGACAGACAGAGACTAGCACAGATACGCAGTATTTT	CASSGRQTETSTDTQYF	TRBV9	-	TRBJ2-3	-
TGTGCCAGTAGTATAGGCCCGACTAGCGGAAACTACGAGCAGTACTTC	CASSIGPTSGNYEQYF	TRBV19	TRBD2	TRBJ2-7	-
TGCGCCAGCAGCCCCTCCCACGAGACCTACGAGCAGTACTTC	CASSPSHETYEQYF	TRBV5-1	-	TRBJ2-7	few
TGTGCCAGCAGTGGGGGATCGGGACAGGGGTTTCGTGTCGAGCAGTACTTC	CASSGGSGQGFRVEQYF	TRBV28	TRBD1	TRBJ2-7	-
TGTGCCAGCAGCTTTGCGGGGGCCTCCGAGCAGTACTTC	CASSFAGASEQYF	TRBV7-8	-	TRBJ2-7	-
TGCAGCGTTGTGGGCGAGGGTGAAAAACTGTTTTTT	CSVVGEGEKLFF	TRBV29-1	-	TRBJ1-4	-
TGCGCCAGCAGCCTTAGCGGGAGCCCCTACAATGAGCAGTTCTTC	CASSLSGSPYNEQFF	TRBV5-1	TRBD2	TRBJ2-1	-
TGTGCCAGCCCGGGACGGACAGCCTACGAGCAGTACTTC	CASPGRTAYEQYF	TRBV6-1	-	TRBJ2-7	-
TGTGCCAGCAGTTTATTCCAGAACTACGAGCAGTACTTC	CASSLFQNYEQYF	TRBV27	-	TRBJ2-7	-
TGTGCCAGCAGTTATTACCAGGGCACAGATACGCAGTATTTT	CASSYYQGTDTQYF	TRBV6-6	-	TRBJ2-3	-
TGTGCCAGCAGCTTAGATTTGTTTAGGACTAACAATGAGCAGTTCTTC	CASSLDLFRTNNEQFF	TRBV11-3	-	TRBJ2-1	-
TGTGCCAGCAGCCCGAGACAGGGGGAGGACAATGAGCAGTTCTTC	CASSPRQGEDNEQFF	TRBV7-3	TRBD1	TRBJ2-1	-
TGTGCCAGCAGTTCCCTGAAAGCGGGACTCTACGAGCAGTACTTC	CASSSLKAGLYEQYF	TRBV6-5	TRBD2	TRBJ2-7	-
TGTGCTAGTGGTTTAGCTGGTTCAACGGGAGAAACTTTAACGGCCGGGGAGCTGTTTTTT	CASGLAGSTGETLTAGELFF	TRBV12-5	-	TRBJ2-2	-
TGTGCCAGCAGCCCGCGAACTAGGACGGCGAGAACCGGGGAGCTGTTTTTT	CASSPRTRTARTGELFF	TRBV7-2	-	TRBJ2-2	-
TGTGCCATCAGTGGATCTCCGGACAGGGGGCCCTACGAGCAGTACTTC	CAISGSPDRGPYEQYF	TRBV10-3	TRBD1	TRBJ2-7	-
TGTGCCAGCAGAGAGCGGGACAAGTACACCGGGGAGCTGTTTTTT	CASRERDKYTGELFF	TRBV27	-	TRBJ2-2	-
TGTGCCAGCAGTCCGACCGGACTAGCGGGAGGGTTCTACGAGCAGTACTTC	CASSPTGLAGGFYEQYF	TRBV28	TRBD2	TRBJ2-7	-
TGCGCCAGCAGTGAGTCGTTACAGATCGAAGCTTTCTTT	CASSESLQIEAFF	TRBV10-2	-	TRBJ1-1	-
TGTGCCAGCAGCCTCTCAGAGGGCACTGAAGCTTTCTTT	CASSLSEGTEAFF	TRBV14	-	TRBJ1-1	once
TGTGCCAGCAGCTTCGGACAGGGTGATGGCTACACCTTC	CASSFGQGDGYTF	TRBV7-3	TRBD1	TRBJ1-2	-
TGTGCCAGCAGCTGGGGCGTAAATCAGCCCCAGCATTTT	CASSWGVNQPQHF	TRBV11-2	-	TRBJ1-5	-
TGTGCCAGCAGTTCCGACAGCTATGGCTACACCTTC	CASSSDSYGYTF	TRBV2	-	TRBJ1-2	-
TGCAGTGTTAGATATGCAGGGGGTCCCTACGAGCAGTACTTC	CSVRYAGGPYEQYF	TRBV29-1	TRBD1	TRBJ2-7	-
TGTGCCAGTAGTCCAAACAGGGACTATGGCTACACCTTC	CASSPNRDYGYTF	TRBV19	-	TRBJ1-2	once
TGTGCCAGCAGTGGTGGAAGCGGGAGAAGAATCGAGACCCAGTACTTC	CASSGGSGRRIETQYF	TRBV2	TRBD2	TRBJ2-5	-
TGCGCCAGCAGCTTGTTGGGCGGGGGAGGAGACACAGATACGCAGTATTTT	CASSLLGGGGDTDTQYF	TRBV5-1	TRBD2	TRBJ2-3	-
TGTGCCAGCAGCTTGCCAGGGGTTTCCACAGATACGCAGTATTTT	CASSLPGVSTDTQYF	TRBV11-3	-	TRBJ2-3	-
TGTGCCAGCAGTTTTGCGGGGAACTACGAGCAGTACTTC	CASSFAGNYEQYF	TRBV27	-	TRBJ2-7	-
TGTGCCAGCAGTGGGACAGGTTACTACGAGCAGTACTTC	CASSGTGYYEQYF	TRBV2	TRBD1	TRBJ2-7	-
TGTGCCAGTAGTTTGGACAGGACCCGAGGCCGGCCCCAGCATTTT	CASSLDRTRGRPQHF	TRBV19	TRBD1	TRBJ1-5	-
TGTGCCAGCAGAGGAAGGTGGGGACACCCCGGGGAGCTGTTTTTT	CASRGRWGHPGELFF	TRBV6-1	-	TRBJ2-2	-
TGCGCCAGCAGCCTAGAATTAGCGGGAGCCCCATCTAGCACAGATACGCAGTATTTT	CASSLELAGAPSSTDTQYF	TRBV5-1	TRBD2	TRBJ2-3	few